These T cell receptor beta chains were read from a single sample in a study of molecular identifiers for immune sequencing clone quantification. Each CDR3 protein is one row after TCRdb ran MiXCR on the PCR reads. The sample holds over 300,000 distinct CDR3 sequences, roughly a quarter seen once. The sequencing sample was made of naive CD8+ T cells from blood, with Jurkat cell RNA spiked in. These receptors were taken from a human donor in good health. Some libraries in this study had Jurkat cell RNA spiked in. Both conserved end residues are part of each CDR3. The order of the fields is CDR3 DNA, CDR3 protein, D gene, V gene, clone size, J gene, CDR3 length. A D gene is named only where the DNA matches it firmly. Size tells how often a clone was seen (once, few, many) or the class of an expanded clone, and some rows leave it out.

CDR3nt: TGTGCCAGCAGCAACCAGGGACAGGGGTATTCCTACGAGCAGTACTTC
CDR3aa: CASSNQGQGYSYEQYF
d_gene: TRBD1
v_gene: TRBV13
abundance: few
j_gene: TRBJ2-7
len: 16

CDR3nt: TGTGCCAGCAGTGACCCCGAGGGACTAGCTTACACCGGGGAGCTGTTTTTT
CDR3aa: CASSDPEGLAYTGELFF
d_gene: TRBD2
v_gene: TRBV2
abundance: NA
j_gene: TRBJ2-2
len: 17

CDR3nt: TGTGCCAGCAGCCAAGTACTCTACCCCTACGAGCAGTACTTC
CDR3aa: CASSQVLYPYEQYF
d_gene: NA
v_gene: TRBV14
abundance: many
j_gene: TRBJ2-7
len: 14

CDR3nt: TGTGTCTGGGGGTATAACTACGAGCAGTACTTC
CDR3aa: CVWGYNYEQYF
d_gene: NA
v_gene: TRBV30
abundance: NA
j_gene: TRBJ2-7
len: 11

CDR3nt: TGTGCCAGCAGCCACCAACAGGGAGGCTACGAGCAGTACTTC
CDR3aa: CASSHQQGGYEQYF
d_gene: NA
v_gene: TRBV14
abundance: NA
j_gene: TRBJ2-7
len: 14

CDR3nt: TGTGCCACCAGTGATTTCAACACCGTGGAGCTGTTATTT
CDR3aa: CATSDFNTVELLF
d_gene: NA
v_gene: TRBV24-1
abundance: NA
j_gene: TRBJ2-2
len: 13

CDR3nt: TGTGCCAGCAGCGAGACTAGCGGGAGGGTTAATGAGCAGTTCTTC
CDR3aa: CASSETSGRVNEQFF
d_gene: TRBD2
v_gene: TRBV7-2
abundance: many
j_gene: TRBJ2-1
len: 15

CDR3nt: TGTGCCAGCAGTGAGGTGACAGTCCTGAACACTGAAGCTTTCTTT
CDR3aa: CASSEVTVLNTEAFF
d_gene: NA
v_gene: TRBV12-3/TRBV12-4
abundance: many
j_gene: TRBJ1-1
len: 15

CDR3nt: TGCGCCAGCAGCTTTTCGGACAGCCGTGAAGCTTTCTTT
CDR3aa: CASSFSDSREAFF
d_gene: NA
v_gene: TRBV5-1
abundance: many
j_gene: TRBJ1-1
len: 13

CDR3nt: TGTGCCAGCAGTTTATCCTGGCTAGATTACGAGCAGTACTTC
CDR3aa: CASSLSWLDYEQYF
d_gene: NA
v_gene: TRBV27
abundance: few
j_gene: TRBJ2-7
len: 14

CDR3nt: TGTGCCACCCGGGACAGGGCGAACACCGGGGAGCTGTTTTTT
CDR3aa: CATRDRANTGELFF
d_gene: TRBD1
v_gene: TRBV2
abundance: many
j_gene: TRBJ2-2
len: 14

CDR3nt: TGCAGTGCAAGGCCGGAGGGGCTGGAGCCCCAGTACTTC
CDR3aa: CSARPEGLEPQYF
d_gene: NA
v_gene: TRBV20-1
abundance: NA
j_gene: TRBJ2-5
len: 13

CDR3nt: TGTGCCACCGGGCCAGCGGGAGGGAACACCGGGGAGCTGTTTTTT
CDR3aa: CATGPAGGNTGELFF
d_gene: TRBD2
v_gene: TRBV24-1
abundance: few
j_gene: TRBJ2-2
len: 15

CDR3nt: TGCAGTGCTAGGGGTACACGGTATTACGAGCAGTACTTC
CDR3aa: CSARGTRYYEQYF
d_gene: NA
v_gene: TRBV20-1
abundance: NA
j_gene: TRBJ2-7
len: 13

CDR3nt: TGTGCCAGCAGCTTAGCCGTCGACCCGCTCGCTTTCTTT
CDR3aa: CASSLAVDPLAFF
d_gene: NA
v_gene: TRBV7-9
abundance: many
j_gene: TRBJ1-1
len: 13

CDR3nt: TGTGCCAGTAGTAGAAACCCCTCAGCCGGGCAAGAGACCCAGTACTTC
CDR3aa: CASSRNPSAGQETQYF
d_gene: NA
v_gene: TRBV19
abundance: few
j_gene: TRBJ2-5
len: 16

CDR3nt: TGCAGCGTTGAATGGGGGGGGTCGGACGAGCAGTACTTC
CDR3aa: CSVEWGGSDEQYF
d_gene: TRBD2
v_gene: TRBV29-1
abundance: many
j_gene: TRBJ2-7
len: 13

CDR3nt: TGCGCCAGCAGCCTATCTACAGGGTTGCGCCAAGAGACCCAGTACTTC
CDR3aa: CASSLSTGLRQETQYF
d_gene: NA
v_gene: TRBV5-1
abundance: few
j_gene: TRBJ2-5
len: 16

CDR3nt: TGCAGCGCTTCCGCCGGGGAGCTGTTTTTT
CDR3aa: CSASAGELFF
d_gene: NA
v_gene: TRBV29-1
abundance: few
j_gene: TRBJ2-2
len: 10

CDR3nt: TGTGCCAGCAGCTTAGCTCAGGGGGCGCACATTGAGCAGTTCTTC
CDR3aa: CASSLAQGAHIEQFF
d_gene: TRBD1
v_gene: TRBV7-9
abundance: few
j_gene: TRBJ2-1
len: 15

CDR3nt: TGTGCCAGCAGTGTCGCGATCTCTGGAAACACCATATATTTT
CDR3aa: CASSVAISGNTIYF
d_gene: NA
v_gene: TRBV2
abundance: few
j_gene: TRBJ1-3
len: 14

CDR3nt: TGTGCCTGGGTTAATTATGGGGATACGCAGTATTTT
CDR3aa: CAWVNYGDTQYF
d_gene: NA
v_gene: TRBV30
abundance: many
j_gene: TRBJ2-3
len: 12

CDR3nt: TGTGCCAGCAGCGCCCAGAGCTCCTATAATTCACCCCTCCACTTT
CDR3aa: CASSAQSSYNSPLHF
d_gene: NA
v_gene: TRBV9
abundance: few
j_gene: TRBJ1-6
len: 15

CDR3nt: TGTGCCAGCAGCCAAGGCTCCGGGGGCTATTTCTATGGCTACACCTTC
CDR3aa: CASSQGSGGYFYGYTF
d_gene: NA
v_gene: TRBV14
abundance: NA
j_gene: TRBJ1-2
len: 16

CDR3nt: TGTGCCAGCAGCAAGGGATTAGCCAAAAACATTCAGTACTTC
CDR3aa: CASSKGLAKNIQYF
d_gene: NA
v_gene: TRBV12-3/TRBV12-4
abundance: NA
j_gene: TRBJ2-4
len: 14

CDR3nt: TGTGCCATCAGTGTGGGCACCTCCACAGATACGCAGTATTTT
CDR3aa: CAISVGTSTDTQYF
d_gene: NA
v_gene: TRBV10-3
abundance: few
j_gene: TRBJ2-3
len: 14

CDR3nt: TGTGCCAGCAGTCCGACAGGGGAGGCCTACGAGCAGCACTTC
CDR3aa: CASSPTGEAYEQHF
d_gene: TRBD1
v_gene: TRBV27
abundance: NA
j_gene: TRBJ2-7
len: 14

CDR3nt: TGCACCAGCAGTCAGGCCGGGACAGGGCCAAAAGCCCAGTACTTC
CDR3aa: CTSSQAGTGPKAQYF
d_gene: TRBD1
v_gene: TRBV23-1
abundance: NA
j_gene: TRBJ2-5
len: 15

CDR3nt: TGCAGCGTTGAAGGGACACCGACTAGCACAGATACGCAGTATTTT
CDR3aa: CSVEGTPTSTDTQYF
d_gene: NA
v_gene: TRBV29-1
abundance: many
j_gene: TRBJ2-3
len: 15

CDR3nt: TGTGCCACCAGCAGAGATAGGGGACAAGCCTACGAGCAGTACTTC
CDR3aa: CATSRDRGQAYEQYF
d_gene: NA
v_gene: TRBV15
abundance: few
j_gene: TRBJ2-7
len: 15

CDR3nt: TGTGCCATCAGCCCTTCGGACAGGGTCCTTGGGGAGACCCAGTACTTC
CDR3aa: CAISPSDRVLGETQYF
d_gene: TRBD1
v_gene: TRBV7-9
abundance: NA
j_gene: TRBJ2-5
len: 16

CDR3nt: TGTGCCAGCAGTTTAACGCGGGATCCCGAAGCTTTCTTT
CDR3aa: CASSLTRDPEAFF
d_gene: NA
v_gene: TRBV12-3/TRBV12-4
abundance: few
j_gene: TRBJ1-1
len: 13

CDR3nt: TGCAGCGTTGCGTTTAGTACCGGGGCCACCTACGAGCAGTCCTTC
CDR3aa: CSVAFSTGATYEQSF
d_gene: NA
v_gene: TRBV29-1
abundance: NA
j_gene: TRBJ2-7
len: 15

CDR3nt: TGTGCCAGCAGTTACGGAAACTATGGCTACACCTTC
CDR3aa: CASSYGNYGYTF
d_gene: NA
v_gene: TRBV6-2/TRBV6-3
abundance: many
j_gene: TRBJ1-2
len: 12

CDR3nt: TGCAGTGCTCCCAGTTATGACGGGAGGGTCCCAGATACGCAGTATTTT
CDR3aa: CSAPSYDGRVPDTQYF
d_gene: TRBD2
v_gene: TRBV20-1
abundance: many
j_gene: TRBJ2-3
len: 16

CDR3nt: TGTGCCAGCAGTTACTCCAAGAGAAATGAGCAGTTCTTC
CDR3aa: CASSYSKRNEQFF
d_gene: NA
v_gene: TRBV6-5
abundance: many
j_gene: TRBJ2-1
len: 13

CDR3nt: TGTGCCAGCAGCTCTAGCGGGGGGAGCAATGAGCAGTTCTTC
CDR3aa: CASSSSGGSNEQFF
d_gene: TRBD2
v_gene: TRBV7-6
abundance: few
j_gene: TRBJ2-1
len: 14

CDR3nt: TGTGCCAGTAGTTTCGGACAGGGTCTAGCCTACGAGCAGTACTTC
CDR3aa: CASSFGQGLAYEQYF
d_gene: TRBD1
v_gene: TRBV19
abundance: many
j_gene: TRBJ2-7
len: 15

CDR3nt: TGCAGCGTTGAAGTCTGGGAGAACACTGAAGCTTTCTTT
CDR3aa: CSVEVWENTEAFF
d_gene: NA
v_gene: TRBV29-1
abundance: many
j_gene: TRBJ1-1
len: 13

CDR3nt: TGCAGCGTTGTCGACTCGGGGACCGGGGAGCTGTTTTTT
CDR3aa: CSVVDSGTGELFF
d_gene: NA
v_gene: TRBV29-1
abundance: NA
j_gene: TRBJ2-2
len: 13

CDR3nt: TGTGCCAGCAGCCCCGAAGGACAGGCGGGCAATGAGCAGTTCTTC
CDR3aa: CASSPEGQAGNEQFF
d_gene: TRBD1
v_gene: TRBV7-8
abundance: NA
j_gene: TRBJ2-1
len: 15

CDR3nt: TGTGCCAGCAGTTTGGGGCAGGAATCAAATCAGCTCCAGCATTTT
CDR3aa: CASSLGQESNQLQHF
d_gene: NA
v_gene: TRBV12-3/TRBV12-4
abundance: NA
j_gene: TRBJ1-5
len: 15

CDR3nt: TGCGCCAGCAGCCAAGATCGGGTCAACTCTGGAAACACCATATATTTT
CDR3aa: CASSQDRVNSGNTIYF
d_gene: NA
v_gene: TRBV4-3
abundance: few
j_gene: TRBJ1-3
len: 16